These 14 T cell receptor beta chains originate from one sample sequenced in a study of beta chain features in type 1 diabetes. Of the isolated RNA, all was reverse transcribed, and so the sequenced material was expressed TCRB transcripts. Assay: immunoSEQ multiplex PCR; the TCRdb copy retains only in-frame clones and omits some. The profile shows 15,000 to 20,000 clones, 40% to 60% of them singletons. The source material was stem cell memory CD4+ T cells from blood. The receptors were gathered from a man aged 18-30 years in good health.

This chain's CDR3 is CASSLGPGSYEQYF. The CDR3 DNA reads as TGTGCCAGCAGCTTAGGTCCAGGCTCCTACGAGCAGTACTTC. The chain recombines TRBV7-2 with TRBJ2-7; no clear D gene. CDR3 length equals 14 residues. The V gene lost 1 base and the J gene lost 0 bases, with 7 bases spanning the gap. CDR1 and CDR2 (germline): SGHTA, FQGNSA.

This clone was seen a handful of times. The chain links TRBV18 to TRBJ2-1; the D gene is possibly TRBD1 (5 bases). V lost 4 bases and J 9 bases, leaving 7 bases between the germline ends. The CDR3 has 11 amino acids. Germline V gives CDR1 KGHSH, CDR2 LQKENI. CDR3 DNA sequence: TGTGCCAGCTCACTCAGGGCTGAGCAGTTCTTC. Its translation is CASSLRAEQFF.

This rearrangement joins TRBV28 to TRBJ1-1, with 7 nucleotides matching TRBD1. The trim removed 5 bases at V and 2 bases at J, leaving 5 bases unmatched. This CDR3 is 14 amino acids long. In germline, CDR1 is MDHEN, CDR2 SYDVKM. The CDR3 sequence is CASSLDRVNTEAFF. The CDR3 DNA sequence: TGTGCCAGCAGTCTAGACAGGGTAAACACTGAAGCTTTCTTT.

The chain joins TRBV7-9 to TRBJ1-2; D is unclear. The CDR3 sequence is 13 residues long. Germline values: CDR1 SEHNR, CDR2 FQNEAQ (reference sequence). Trimming took 3 bases from V and 8 from J, leaving 13 bases between them. The CDR3, as DNA: TGTGCCAGCAGCTTGGTTTTGGGGAGAGGCTACACCTTC. Protein: CASSLVLGRGYTF.

This clone occurred a few times. The rearrangement links TRBV5-4 to TRBJ2-2; TRBD1 matches 10 bases. V dropped 4 bases and J dropped 4; count of bases not matched to a gene: 10. Germline CDR1 and CDR2: SGHNT and YYREEE (reference sequence). The CDR3 length is 17 residues. The CDR3 protein is CASSRPGQGTGTGELFF. CDR3 nucleotides: TGTGCCAGCAGCCGCCCGGGACAGGGGACGGGCACCGGGGAGCTGTTTTTT.

This clone came up a few times. This sequence joins TRBV10-3 and TRBJ2-1; D not certain. The germline V gene has CDR1 ENHRY and CDR2 SYGVKD. This CDR3 has 14 amino acids. Between the trimmed V and J ends, which lost 0 bases and 6 bases, there was a span of 9 bases. The DNA of the CDR3 is TGTGCCATCAGTGAGTCGAAGCTTACCAATGAGCAGTTCTTC. Translated, it gives CAISESKLTNEQFF.

This chain connects TRBV19 to TRBJ1-1, with 9 bases lining up with TRBD1. V gave up 6 bases and J gave up 4 bases; unmatched junction bases: 6. CDR1 and CDR2 (germline): LNHDA, SQIVND (reference sequence). The CDR3 spans 14 residues. The CDR3 spells CASRSAQGATEAFF. In nucleotides, the CDR3 is TGTGCCAGTAGGTCGGCACAGGGGGCCACTGAAGCTTTCTTT.

This clone was seen only a few times. The chain combines TRBV29-1 with TRBJ2-7; TRBD1 matches at 8 bases. Germline CDR1 is SQVTM and CDR2 is ANQGSEA. This CDR3 spans 13 amino acids. J lost 5 bases, V lost 7 bases, and 10 bases had no gene match. The CDR3 loop is CSATTGAEDEQYF. The CDR3 nucleotides read TGCAGCGCCACGACAGGGGCAGAAGACGAGCAGTACTTC.

There are a few counts of this clone. The chain combines TRBV7-9 with TRBJ1-4; TRBD1 might be the D (5 bases). The ends were cut back, 7 bases at V and 7 bases at J, with 16 bases in the middle. There are 14 residues in the CDR3. In germline, CDR1 is SEHNR, CDR2 FQNEAQ (reference sequence). The CDR3, as DNA: TGTGCCAGCACCGACGGGGGGACGGGTGAAAAACTGTTTTTT. This encodes CASTDGGTGEKLFF.

The chain is built from TRBV7-8 and TRBJ1-5; TRBD1 is a possible D gene (6 bases). Looked up from germline, CDR1 is SGHVS and CDR2 is FQNEAQ. Trimming shortened V by 2 bases and J by 4 bases, and 6 bases separated the two germline ends. The CDR3 is 13 amino acids. CDR3 nucleotides: TGTGCCAGCAGCTTACAGGGGAATCAGCCCCAGCATTTT. It specifies CASSLQGNQPQHF.

The V gene is TRBV7-2, the J gene TRBJ1-5, with D maybe TRBD1 (6 bases). Germline CDR1 and CDR2: SGHTA and FQGNSA. The CDR3 contains 16 residues. V dropped 1 base and J dropped 3 bases, with 13 bases sitting between them. CDR3 nucleotide sequence: TGTGCCAGCAGCTTAGGGGGACACGCCGCCAATCAGCCCCAGCATTTT. Translating it yields CASSLGGHAANQPQHF. Variable domain in full (rest from reference TRBV7-2 and TRBJ1-5): GAGVSQSPSNKVTEKGKDVELRCDPISGHTALYWYRQSLGQGLEFLIYFQGNSAPDKSGLPSDRFSAERTGGSVSTLTIQRTQQEDSAVYLCASSLGGHAANQPQHFGDGTRLSIL.

The sample holds a few counts of this clone. This sequence joins TRBV7-2 and TRBJ2-1; 12 bases are shared with TRBD2. Per germline, CDR1 SGHTA and CDR2 FQGNSA. After removal of 1 base from V and 4 bases from J, the junction contained 5 bases not matched to a gene. The CDR3 consists of 17 residues. The CDR3 sequence: CASSLVASGRAYNEQFF. The CDR3 region has the DNA TGTGCCAGCAGCTTAGTGGCTAGCGGGAGGGCGTACAATGAGCAGTTCTTC.

The genes are TRBV19 and TRBJ2-2; TRBD1 aligns across 8 bases. V gave up 4 bases and J gave up 5 bases; unmatched junction bases: 15. The CDR3 loop spans 18 amino acids. The V gene's germline CDR1 is LNHDA and CDR2 SQIVND (reference sequence). The CDR3 is CASSTRFRTGKGTGELFF. As DNA, the CDR3 is TGTGCCAGTAGTACCAGATTCCGGACAGGGAAGGGGACCGGGGAGCTGTTTTTT.

This chain joins TRBV11-3 and TRBJ1-1; no clear D. The germline V gene has CDR1 SGHNT and CDR2 YENEEA. Trimming stripped 3 bases from V and 0 bases from J, with 5 bases between. This CDR3 has 13 amino acids. The CDR3 bases are TGTGCCAGCAGCTTCGAGATGAACACTGAAGCTTTCTTT. This sequence encodes CASSFEMNTEAFF.